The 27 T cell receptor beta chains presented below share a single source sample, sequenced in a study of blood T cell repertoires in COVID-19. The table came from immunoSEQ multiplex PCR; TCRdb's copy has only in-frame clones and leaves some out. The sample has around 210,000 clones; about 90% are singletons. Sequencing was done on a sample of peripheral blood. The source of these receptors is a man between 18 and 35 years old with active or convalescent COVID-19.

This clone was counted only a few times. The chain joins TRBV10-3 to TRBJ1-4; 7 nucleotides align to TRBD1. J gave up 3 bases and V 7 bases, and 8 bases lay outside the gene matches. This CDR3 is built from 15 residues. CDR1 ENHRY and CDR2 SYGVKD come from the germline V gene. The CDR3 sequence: CAIIPRGRANEKLFF. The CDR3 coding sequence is TGTGCCATCATCCCAAGGGGGCGGGCTAATGAAAAACTGTTTTTT.

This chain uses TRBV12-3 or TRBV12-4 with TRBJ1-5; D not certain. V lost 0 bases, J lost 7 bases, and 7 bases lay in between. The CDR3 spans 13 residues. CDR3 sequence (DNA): TGTGCCAGCAGTTTAGCGGTCGAGCAGCCCCAGCATTTT. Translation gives CASSLAVEQPQHF.

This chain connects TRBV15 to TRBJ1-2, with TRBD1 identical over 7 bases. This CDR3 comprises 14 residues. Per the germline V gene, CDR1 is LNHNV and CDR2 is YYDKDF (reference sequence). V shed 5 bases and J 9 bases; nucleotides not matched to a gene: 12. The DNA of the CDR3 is TGTGCCACCAGCCCCGCCGGGACAGTTATACGCTACACCTTC. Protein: CATSPAGTVIRYTF.

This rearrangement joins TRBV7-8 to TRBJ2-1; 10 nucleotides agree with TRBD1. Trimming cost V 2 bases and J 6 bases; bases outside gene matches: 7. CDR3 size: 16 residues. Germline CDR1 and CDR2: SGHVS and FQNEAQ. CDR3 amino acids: CASSLTTGGDSNEQFF. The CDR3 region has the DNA TGTGCCAGCAGCTTAACGACAGGGGGCGATTCCAATGAGCAGTTCTTC.

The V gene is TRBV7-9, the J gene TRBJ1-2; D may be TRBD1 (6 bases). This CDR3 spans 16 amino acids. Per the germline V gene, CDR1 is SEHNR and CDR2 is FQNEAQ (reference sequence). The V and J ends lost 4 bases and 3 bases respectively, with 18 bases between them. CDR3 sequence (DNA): TGTGCCAGCAGCTCAACAGCCCGACAGGACGACTATGGCTACACCTTC. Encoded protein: CASSSTARQDDYGYTF. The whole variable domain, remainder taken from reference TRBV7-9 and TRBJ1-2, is DTGVSQNPRHKITKRGQNVTFRCDPISEHNRLYWYRQTLGQGPEFLTYFQNEAQLEKSRLLSDRFSAERPKGSFSTLEIQRTEQGDSAMYLCASSSTARQDDYGYTFGSGTRLTVV.

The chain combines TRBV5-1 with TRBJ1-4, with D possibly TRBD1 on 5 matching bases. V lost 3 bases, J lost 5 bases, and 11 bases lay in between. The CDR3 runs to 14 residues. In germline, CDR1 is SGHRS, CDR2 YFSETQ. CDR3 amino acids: CASSSGRENEKLFF. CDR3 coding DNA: TGCGCCAGCAGCTCGGGCAGGGAAAATGAAAAACTGTTTTTT.

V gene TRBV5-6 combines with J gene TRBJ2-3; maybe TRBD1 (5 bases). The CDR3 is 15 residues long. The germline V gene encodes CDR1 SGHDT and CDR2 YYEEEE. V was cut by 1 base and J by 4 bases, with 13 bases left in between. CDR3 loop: CASSLRAGRADTQYF. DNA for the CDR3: TGTGCCAGCAGCTTGCGGGCAGGGCGCGCAGATACGCAGTATTTT.

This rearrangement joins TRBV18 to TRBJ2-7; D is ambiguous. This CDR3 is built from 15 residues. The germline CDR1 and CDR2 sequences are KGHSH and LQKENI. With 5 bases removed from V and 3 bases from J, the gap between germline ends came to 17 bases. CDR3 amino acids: CASSIIEAPGYEQYF. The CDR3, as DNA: TGTGCCAGCTCAATCATCGAAGCCCCGGGCTACGAGCAGTACTTC.

The DNA for the CDR3 is TGTGCCAGCAGCGTATCGGATGGGGGGGGTACCAATTCACCCCTCCACTTT. Translated: CASSVSDGGGTNSPLHF. The chain combines TRBV9 with TRBJ1-6; D may be TRBD1 (5 bases). CDR1 and CDR2 (germline): SGDLS, YYNGEE. This CDR3 contains 17 residues. V was shortened by 1 base and J by 7 bases, with 18 bases between the two germline ends. Full variable domain (outside the CDR3, taken from reference TRBV9 and TRBJ1-6): DSGVTQTPKHLITATGQRVTLRCSPRSGDLSVYWYQQSLDQGLQFLIQYYNGEERAKGNILERFSAQQFPDLHSELNLSSLELGDSALYFCASSVSDGGGTNSPLHFGNGTRLTVT.

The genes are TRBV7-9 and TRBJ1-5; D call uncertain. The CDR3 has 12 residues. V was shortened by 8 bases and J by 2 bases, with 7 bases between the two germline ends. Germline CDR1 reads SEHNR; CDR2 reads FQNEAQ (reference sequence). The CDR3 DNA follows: TGTGCCAGCGCTACGGGCAATCAGCCCCAGCATTTT. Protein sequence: CASATGNQPQHF.

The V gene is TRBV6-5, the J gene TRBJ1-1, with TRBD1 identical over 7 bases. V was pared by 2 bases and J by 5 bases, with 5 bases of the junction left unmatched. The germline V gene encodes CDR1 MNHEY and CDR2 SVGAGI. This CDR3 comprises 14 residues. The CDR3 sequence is CASSYDRVSTEAFF. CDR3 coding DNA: TGTGCCAGCAGTTACGACAGGGTTAGTACTGAAGCTTTCTTT.

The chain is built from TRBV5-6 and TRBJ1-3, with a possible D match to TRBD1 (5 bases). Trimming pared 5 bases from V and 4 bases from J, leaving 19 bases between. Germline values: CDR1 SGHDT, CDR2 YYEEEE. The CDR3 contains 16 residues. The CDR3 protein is CASSPARGAGGNTIYF. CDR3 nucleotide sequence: TGTGCCAGCAGTCCCGCGCGGGGCGCGGGGGGAAACACCATATATTTT. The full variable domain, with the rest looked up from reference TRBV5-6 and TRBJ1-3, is DAGVTQSPTHLIKTRGQQVTLRCSPKSGHDTVSWYQQALGQGPQFIFQYYEEEERQRGNFPDRFSGHQFPNYSSELNVNALLLGDSALYLCASSPARGAGGNTIYFGEGSWLTVV.

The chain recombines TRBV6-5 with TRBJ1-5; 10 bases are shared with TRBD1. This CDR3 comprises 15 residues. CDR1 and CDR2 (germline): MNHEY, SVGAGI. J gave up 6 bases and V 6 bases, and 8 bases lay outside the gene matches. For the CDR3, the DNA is TGTGCCAGCAGGCTCGGACAGGGGGGCACTCAGCCCCAGCATTTT. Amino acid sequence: CASRLGQGGTQPQHF.

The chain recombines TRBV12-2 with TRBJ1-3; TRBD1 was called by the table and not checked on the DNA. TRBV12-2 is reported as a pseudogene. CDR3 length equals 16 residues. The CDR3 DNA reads TGTGCAAGTCGCTTAGCGGGCCCCCGTTTGGGAAACACCATATATTTT. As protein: CASRLAGPRLGNTIYF.

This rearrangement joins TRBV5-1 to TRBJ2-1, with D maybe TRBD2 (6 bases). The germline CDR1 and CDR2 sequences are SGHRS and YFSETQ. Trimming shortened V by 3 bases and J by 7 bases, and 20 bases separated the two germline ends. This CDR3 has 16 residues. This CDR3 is CASSSFSGPPGNEQFF. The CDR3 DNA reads TGCGCCAGCAGCTCCTTTAGCGGTCCTCCCGGGAATGAGCAGTTCTTC. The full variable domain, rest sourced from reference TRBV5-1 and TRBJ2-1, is KAGVTQTPRYLIKTRGQQVTLSCSPISGHRSVSWYQQTPGQGLQFLFEYFSETQRNKGNFPGRFSGRQFSNSRSEMNVSTLELGDSALYLCASSSFSGPPGNEQFFGPGTRLTVL.

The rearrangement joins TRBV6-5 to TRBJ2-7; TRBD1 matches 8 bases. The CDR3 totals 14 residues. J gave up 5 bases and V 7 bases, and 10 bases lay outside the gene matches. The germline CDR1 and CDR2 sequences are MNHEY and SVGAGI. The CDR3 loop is CASIKDRGIDEQYF. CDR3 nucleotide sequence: TGTGCCAGCATTAAAGACAGGGGAATCGACGAGCAGTACTTC.

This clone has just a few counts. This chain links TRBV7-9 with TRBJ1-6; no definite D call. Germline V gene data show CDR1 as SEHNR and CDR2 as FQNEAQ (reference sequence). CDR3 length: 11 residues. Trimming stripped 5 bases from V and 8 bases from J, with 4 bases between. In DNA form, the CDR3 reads TGTGCCAGCAGCCTTCATTCACCCCTCCACTTT. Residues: CASSLHSPLHF.

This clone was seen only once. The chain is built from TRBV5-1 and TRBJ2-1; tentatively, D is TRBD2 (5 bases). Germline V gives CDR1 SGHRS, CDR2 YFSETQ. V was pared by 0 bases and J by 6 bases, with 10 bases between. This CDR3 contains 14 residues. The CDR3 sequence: CASSLVSSLNEQFF. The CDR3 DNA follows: TGCGCCAGCAGCTTGGTTTCTAGCCTCAATGAGCAGTTCTTC.

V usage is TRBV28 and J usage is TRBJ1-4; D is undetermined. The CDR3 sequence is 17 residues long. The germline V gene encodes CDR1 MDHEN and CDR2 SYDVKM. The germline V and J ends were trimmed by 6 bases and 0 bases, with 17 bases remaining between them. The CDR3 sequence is CASRFAPPRATNEKLFF. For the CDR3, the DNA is TGTGCCAGCAGGTTCGCCCCACCCCGAGCAACTAATGAAAAACTGTTTTTT.

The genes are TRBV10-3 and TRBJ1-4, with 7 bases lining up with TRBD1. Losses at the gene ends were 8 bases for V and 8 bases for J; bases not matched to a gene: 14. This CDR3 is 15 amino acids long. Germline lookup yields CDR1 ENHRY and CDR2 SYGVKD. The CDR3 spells CAIGRQGPYKEKLFF. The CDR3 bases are TGTGCCATCGGGCGACAGGGACCCTATAAGGAAAAACTGTTTTTT.

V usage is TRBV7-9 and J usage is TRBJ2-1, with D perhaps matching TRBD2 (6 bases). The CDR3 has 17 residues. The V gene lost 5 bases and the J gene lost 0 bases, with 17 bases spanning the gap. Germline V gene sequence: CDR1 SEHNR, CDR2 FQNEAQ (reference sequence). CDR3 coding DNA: TGTGCCAGCAGCCGAGCAAGGAGGGAAGACTCCTACAATGAGCAGTTCTTC. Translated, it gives CASSRARREDSYNEQFF.

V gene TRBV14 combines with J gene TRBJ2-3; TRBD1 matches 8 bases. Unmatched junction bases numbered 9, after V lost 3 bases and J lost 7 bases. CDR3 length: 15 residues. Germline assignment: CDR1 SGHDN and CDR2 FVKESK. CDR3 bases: TGTGCCAGCAGCCACCGGACAGGGATGCCCAATACGCAGTATTTT. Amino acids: CASSHRTGMPNTQYF.

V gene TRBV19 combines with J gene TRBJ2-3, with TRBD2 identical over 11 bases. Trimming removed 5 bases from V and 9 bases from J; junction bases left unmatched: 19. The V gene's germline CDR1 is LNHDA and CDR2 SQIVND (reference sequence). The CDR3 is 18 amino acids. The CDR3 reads CASSPGGAGSGRAGTQYF. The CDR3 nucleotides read TGTGCCAGTAGTCCCGGTGGGGCAGGTAGCGGGAGGGCCGGGACGCAGTATTTT.

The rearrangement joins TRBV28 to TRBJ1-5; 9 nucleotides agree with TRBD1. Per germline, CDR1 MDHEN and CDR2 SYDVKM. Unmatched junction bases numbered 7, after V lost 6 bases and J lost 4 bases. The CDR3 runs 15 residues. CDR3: CASRRTGVGNQPQHF. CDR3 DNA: TGTGCCAGCAGGCGGACAGGGGTTGGTAATCAGCCCCAGCATTTT.

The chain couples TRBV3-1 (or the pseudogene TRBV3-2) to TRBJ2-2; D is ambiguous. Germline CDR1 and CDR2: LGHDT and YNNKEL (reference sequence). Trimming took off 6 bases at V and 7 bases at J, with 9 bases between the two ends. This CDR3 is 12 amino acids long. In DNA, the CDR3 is TGTGCCAGCAGGTACAGTGGCGGGGAGCTGTTTTTT. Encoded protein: CASRYSGGELFF.

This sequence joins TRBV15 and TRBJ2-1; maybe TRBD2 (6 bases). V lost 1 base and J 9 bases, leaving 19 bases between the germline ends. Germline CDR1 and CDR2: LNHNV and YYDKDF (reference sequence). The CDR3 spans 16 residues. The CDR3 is CATSRGPTPLGSEQFF. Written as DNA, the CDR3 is TGTGCCACCAGCAGAGGCCCCACGCCGCTCGGGAGTGAGCAGTTCTTC.

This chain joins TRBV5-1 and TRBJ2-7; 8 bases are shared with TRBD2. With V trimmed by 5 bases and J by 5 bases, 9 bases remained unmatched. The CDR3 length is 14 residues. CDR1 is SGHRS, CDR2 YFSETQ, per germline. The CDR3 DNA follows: TGCGCCAGCAGTCCTTTGGCGGGAGGCAACGAGCAGTACTTC. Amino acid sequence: CASSPLAGGNEQYF.